Presented here are 22 T cell receptor beta chains from one specimen sequenced in a study of cytomegalovirus exposure and HLA in healthy donors. Researchers ran the PCR with 60 Vbeta and 13 Jbeta primers. Profiled with immunoSEQ multiplex PCR; TCRdb holds only in-frame clones, not every one. The sample records about 140,000 clones, about 61% being singletons. The specimen sequenced was PBMCs. The receptor source for this set is a male donor in good health and CMV-seronegative.

This clone was picked up a small number of times. V gene TRBV5-4 combines with J gene TRBJ2-1; TRBD2 might be the D (6 bases). The germline V gene encodes CDR1 SGHNT and CDR2 YYREEE (reference sequence). The CDR3 sequence is 16 residues long. With 3 bases removed from V and 1 base from J, the gap between germline ends came to 14 bases. The chain's CDR3 is CASSSRLVPSYNEQFF. In DNA, the CDR3 is TGTGCCAGCAGCTCCCGACTAGTTCCATCCTACAATGAGCAGTTCTTC.

The V call is TRBV2, the J call TRBJ1-5, with D possibly matching TRBD1 (5 bases). Trimming shortened V by 6 bases and J by 0 bases, and 15 bases separated the two germline ends. The CDR3 is made up of 16 amino acids. Germline assignment: CDR1 SNHLY and CDR2 FYNNEI. This CDR3 is CASSGGAGNSNQPQHF. The CDR3 coding sequence is TGTGCCAGCAGCGGAGGGGCGGGGAATAGCAATCAGCCCCAGCATTTT.

V and J are TRBV5-1 and TRBJ2-2, with D unclear. CDR1 is SGHRS and CDR2 is YFSETQ in the germline V gene. Trimming shortened V by 1 base and J by 0 bases, and 19 bases separated the two germline ends. This CDR3 contains 19 residues. This CDR3 is CASSLRPLAVSTNTGELFF. CDR3 DNA sequence: TGCGCCAGCAGCTTGAGACCGTTAGCCGTCTCCACGAACACCGGGGAGCTGTTTTTT.

V gene TRBV7-9 combines with J gene TRBJ2-3, with 7 bases identical to TRBD1. The CDR3 has 15 residues. The V gene end was trimmed by 5 bases and the J gene end by 0 bases; junction bases not matched to a gene: 5. In germline, CDR1 is SEHNR, CDR2 FQNEAQ (reference sequence). CDR3 nucleotide sequence: TGTGCCAGCAGCCGGACAGGACAGAGCACAGATACGCAGTATTTT. Translated: CASSRTGQSTDTQYF.

This clone has just a few counts. The V and J genes are TRBV5-8 and TRBJ1-5; D is possibly TRBD1 (5 bases). Germline values: CDR1 SGHTS, CDR2 YDEGEE. This CDR3 comprises 15 residues. The V end was cut by 0 bases, the J end by 3 bases, with 10 bases between. CDR3 loop: CASSLAGPSNQPQHF. CDR3 nucleotides: TGTGCCAGCAGCTTGGCAGGGCCCTCCAATCAGCCCCAGCATTTT.

This clone has only a few counts. The chain has TRBV6-5 and TRBJ1-5; 7 bases map to TRBD1. The CDR3 extends over 14 amino acids. Per germline, CDR1 MNHEY and CDR2 SVGAGI. The junction had 0 bases not matched to a gene; V was cut back by 2 bases and J by 2 bases. As DNA, the CDR3 is TGTGCCAGCAGTTACACAGGGGGCAATCAGCCCCAGCATTTT. It translates to CASSYTGGNQPQHF.

On this clone: Sequence at one end of the junction differs from germline and may be a read error. V gene TRBV7-7 combines with J gene TRBJ2-5, with TRBD2 identical over 8 bases. Germline V gene sequence: CDR1 SSHAT, CDR2 FNYEAQ (reference sequence). The CDR3 is 16 amino acids. The CDR3 spells CASSPLGSGRQETQYF. In DNA, the CDR3 is TGTGCTAGCAGCCCCCTCGGGAGCGGGAGACAAGAGACCCAGTACTTC.

The chain uses TRBV7-9 and TRBJ2-7, with D tentatively TRBD2 (7 bases). Germline lookup yields CDR1 SEHNR and CDR2 FQNEAQ (reference sequence). The CDR3 consists of 16 residues. V dropped 3 bases and J dropped 3 bases, with 18 bases sitting between them. The CDR3 loop is CASSFGPSGGLYEQYF. The CDR3 DNA is TGTGCCAGCAGCTTCGGGCCCTCCGGGGGGCTCTACGAGCAGTACTTC.

In its sample, this clone was seen once. The rearrangement links TRBV9 to TRBJ2-5, with 7 bases aligning to TRBD1. J lost 9 bases, V lost 0 bases, and 14 bases had no gene match. Per germline, CDR1 SGDLS and CDR2 YYNGEE. The CDR3 sequence is 16 residues long. CDR3 sequence: CASSVGPGGTDSPQYF. The CDR3 DNA follows: TGTGCCAGCAGCGTAGGTCCGGGTGGGACAGACTCGCCCCAGTACTTC.

CDR3 nucleotides: TGTGCCAGCAGCTTAAGGGACAGGGGGCACACCGGGGAGCTGTTTTTT. Protein: CASSLRDRGHTGELFF. This chain joins TRBV7-3 and TRBJ2-2, with 12 bases identical to TRBD1. Germline CDR1 reads SGHTA; CDR2 reads FQGTGA. After removal of 1 base from V and 3 bases from J, the junction contained 0 bases not matched to a gene. CDR3 length: 16 amino acids.

This clone was picked up a small number of times. The identical CDR3 is also encoded by other nucleotide sequences in the sample. The V call is TRBV7-3, the J call TRBJ1-2, with 8 bases lining up with TRBD1. The CDR3 spans 14 residues. Germline V gene data show CDR1 as SGHTA and CDR2 as FQGTGA. Trimming cost V 0 bases and J 8 bases; bases outside gene matches: 5. The CDR3 spells CASSLTGTGSGYTF. The CDR3 DNA reads TGTGCCAGCAGCTTAACAGGGACAGGCTCGGGCTACACCTTC.

CDR3 region: CASSTQQGNIQYF. DNA of the CDR3: TGCGCCAGCAGCACTCAACAGGGAAACATTCAGTACTTC. V gene TRBV5-1 combines with J gene TRBJ2-4; TRBD1 is a possible D gene (6 bases). Per germline, CDR1 SGHRS and CDR2 YFSETQ. The CDR3 length is 13 residues. Between the trimmed V and J ends, which lost 4 bases and 6 bases, there was a span of 11 bases.

The chain carries TRBV6-1 and TRBJ2-1, with TRBD1 identical over 8 bases. The ends lost 4 bases at V and 9 bases at J; junction bases unmatched: 5. CDR1 is MNHNS and CDR2 is SASEGT in the germline V gene. This CDR3 has 13 amino acids. The CDR3 nucleotides read TGTGCCAGCAGTGGGGGAGACAGGGGTGAGCAGTTCTTC. Amino acid sequence: CASSGGDRGEQFF.

The J gene is TRBJ2-2, the V gene TRBV25-1; D gene unclear. The CDR3 has 12 amino acids. The ends were cut back, 4 bases at V and 5 bases at J, with 5 bases in the middle. The germline gives CDR1 MGHDK, CDR2 SYGVNS. The CDR3 here is CASSVRTGELFF. CDR3 bases: TGTGCCAGCAGTGTGCGGACCGGGGAGCTGTTTTTT.

The V call is TRBV10-3, the J call TRBJ2-7; 7 bases match TRBD1. Germline CDR1 ENHRY, CDR2 SYGVKD. This CDR3 comprises 14 residues. V was clipped by 3 bases and J by 0 bases; unmatched bases: 2. CDR3 region: CAISDWTGSYEQYF. The DNA for the CDR3 is TGTGCCATCAGTGACTGGACAGGCTCCTACGAGCAGTACTTC.

The V and J genes are TRBV7-2 and TRBJ2-7; 7 positions match TRBD1. This CDR3 region has 14 residues. V lost 4 bases and J lost 6; bases outside the gene matches: 9. Germline V gene data show CDR1 as SGHTA and CDR2 as FQGNSA. As DNA, the CDR3 is TGTGCCAGCAGCTCCAACCGACAGGGATTCGAGCAGTACTTC. It is translated as CASSSNRQGFEQYF.

This chain uses TRBV5-1 with TRBJ1-4; 10 bases align to TRBD1. This CDR3 has 14 residues. The germline V gene encodes CDR1 SGHRS and CDR2 YFSETQ. V gave up 4 bases and J gave up 8 bases; unmatched junction bases: 5. The chain's CDR3 is CASSDRGLREKLFF. CDR3 DNA sequence: TGCGCCAGCAGCGACAGGGGGCTCAGGGAAAAACTGTTTTTT.

CDR3 protein: CASSLATAGGMGDTQYF. The DNA of the CDR3 is TGTGCCAGCAGCTTGGCCACAGCGGGGGGAATGGGAGATACGCAGTATTTT. The V call is TRBV5-6, the J call TRBJ2-3; TRBD2 matches 9 bases. Germline V lookup: CDR1 SGHDT, CDR2 YYEEEE. This CDR3 has 17 amino acids. J lost 5 bases, V lost 0 bases, and 10 bases had no gene match.

A note on this clone: Its ends do not fully match the called genes, so a read error is possible. The chain joins TRBV10-3 to TRBJ1-5, with D possibly matching TRBD1 (5 bases). Germline V gene lookup returns CDR1 ENHRY and CDR2 SYGVKD. This CDR3 comprises 17 residues. The CDR3 DNA reads TGTGCCATCAGTGAGTCAATTAGGGGTGGGGAATTGCAGCCCCGGCATTTT. Translating gives CAISESIRGGELQPRHF.

The CDR3 bases are TGCGCCAGCAGCTTGGCCGGGGGAGCCTTTGGAGGTGGCTACACCTTC. Translated: CASSLAGGAFGGGYTF. The chain recombines TRBV5-1 with TRBJ1-2; TRBD1 is a possible D gene (5 bases). The CDR3 runs to 16 residues. Between the trimmed V and J ends, which lost 0 bases and 7 bases, there was a span of 19 bases. CDR1 is SGHRS and CDR2 is YFSETQ in the germline V gene.

This chain uses TRBV7-5 with TRBJ2-7; the tabulated D call, TRBD1, remains unverified against the DNA. TRBV7-5 is labeled a pseudogene. The length of the CDR3 is 16 residues. CDR3 nucleotides: TGTGCCAGAAGCCCCCCGGGACAGGGGTTCTCCTACGAGCAGTACTTC. It yields the protein CARSPPGQGFSYEQYF.

The chain carries TRBV5-6 and TRBJ2-2; a weak D match, TRBD1 (7 bases). V lost 1 base to trimming and J lost 6 bases, with 10 bases between them. The CDR3 runs to 14 residues. Germline CDR1 is SGHDT and CDR2 is YYEEEE. CDR3 in amino acids: CASSLSGGPGELFF. CDR3 coding DNA: TGTGCCAGCAGCTTGTCAGGGGGGCCCGGGGAGCTGTTTTTT.